This TCR beta chain was identified during a study of blood T cell repertoires in COVID-19. Study details: The origin of the acute and convalescent COVID-19 samples was the United States, Italy and Spain. T cells, B-cell-depleted T cells, or PBMCs provided the cDNA or gDNA that served as material.

With 7 bases clipped from V and 5 bases from J, the junction kept 9 bases outside the gene matches. Germline CDR1 reads LNHDA; CDR2 reads SQIVND (reference sequence). The CDR3 is 17 residues long. In the original processing: Cell counts per sample came from amplifying reference gene primers. TCRdb's table, derived via immunoSEQ multiplex PCR, lists solely in-frame clones and lacks some. V, J and clone size derive from that table, while D and trimming were established from the DNA sequence. The data show 35,000 to 50,000 clones, approximately 90% seen once. This TCR derives from a human donor in a cohort sampled during active COVID-19. The V gene is TRBV19, the J gene TRBJ2-2; 14 nucleotides line up with TRBD2. The sequencing input was peripheral blood. The CDR3 loop is CASTPGLAGVGTGELFF. DNA of the CDR3: TGTGCCAGTACCCCGGGACTAGCGGGAGTCGGGACCGGGGAGCTGTTTTTT.